This passage covers 7 T cell receptor beta chains from one sample sequenced in a study of shared clonotypes between healthy human individuals. Profiled with immunoSEQ multiplex PCR; TCRdb holds only in-frame clones, not every one. The sample records approximately 2.5 million clones, around 90% being singletons. The specimen sequenced was naive CD4+ T cells sorted from blood. Subset noted: CD45RA+ positively selected. The receptors come from a man between 18 and 35 years old in good health.

The V call is TRBV5-4, the J call TRBJ1-2; 10 bases agree with TRBD1. V shed 2 bases and J 5 bases; nucleotides not matched to a gene: 9. The CDR3 is 16 residues long. Germline assignment: CDR1 SGHNT and CDR2 YYREEE (reference sequence). The CDR3 nucleotides are TGTGCCAGCAGCTTCCCCGGGACAGGGGTGCGGTATGGCTACACCTTC. It codes for CASSFPGTGVRYGYTF.

Notes on this clone: Other DNA sequences in this sample translate to the same CDR3. The genes are TRBV18 and TRBJ1-2, with D possibly being TRBD1 (6 bases). The V end lost 3 bases, the J end lost 5 bases, and 10 bases lay between the germline ends. Per the germline V gene, CDR1 is KGHSH and CDR2 is LQKENI. This CDR3 contains 13 residues. Here the CDR3 DNA reads TGTGCCAGCTCACCGCAGGGGAATTATGGCTACACCTTC. This sequence encodes CASSPQGNYGYTF.

Of note for this clone: The sample has other DNA sequences that encode this CDR3 too. The chain combines TRBV6-1 with TRBJ2-7, with 9 bases fitting TRBD1. The germline CDR1 and CDR2 sequences are MNHNS and SASEGT. J gave up 0 bases and V 6 bases, and 6 bases lay outside the gene matches. The CDR3 length is 15 residues. The CDR3 spells CASRGDRVSSYEQYF. The CDR3 coding sequence is TGTGCCAGCAGGGGGGACAGGGTCAGCTCCTACGAGCAGTACTTC.

V gene TRBV5-1 combines with J gene TRBJ2-4; 7 bases map to TRBD2. J gave up 1 base and V 4 bases, and 5 bases lay outside the gene matches. This CDR3 contains 15 residues. Germline CDR1 SGHRS, CDR2 YFSETQ. The CDR3 coding sequence is TGCGCCAGCAGCACCGAGCGGGATGCCAAAAACATTCAGTACTTC. The encoded protein is CASSTERDAKNIQYF.

J is TRBJ2-7 and V is TRBV6-5; 12 bases map to TRBD1. The CDR3 consists of 15 residues. Germline loops: CDR1 MNHEY, CDR2 SVGAGI. Trimming took 6 bases from V and 3 from J; bases not matched to a gene: 6. DNA of the CDR3: TGTGCCAGCAGACCGGGACAGGGGGCGCGCTACGAGCAGTACTTC. Protein product: CASRPGQGARYEQYF.

V is TRBV10-3 and J is TRBJ2-7; D possibly corresponds to TRBD2 (5 bases). CDR3 size: 14 residues. Per germline, CDR1 ENHRY and CDR2 SYGVKD. V dropped 6 bases and J dropped 0 bases, with 12 bases sitting between them. The CDR3 DNA follows: TGTGCCATCAGAAGCGGAGTAATCTCCTACGAGCAGTACTTC. It encodes CAIRSGVISYEQYF.

The chain recombines TRBV4-3 with TRBJ1-6; TRBD1 aligns across 7 bases. There are 15 residues in the CDR3. The trim removed 0 bases at V and 9 bases at J, leaving 5 bases unmatched. CDR1 is LGHNA and CDR2 is YSLEER in the germline V gene. CDR3 sequence (DNA): TGCGCCAGCAGCCAAGACAGGGGGATTGGTTCACCCCTCCACTTT. Amino acids: CASSQDRGIGSPLHF.